This T cell receptor (beta chain) was identified in a study of CD4 T cells in relation to SARS-CoV-2 and coronaviruses. Study overall: PBMCs were cultured with antigen for roughly 11 days before TCR beta sequencing.

This table comes from immunoSEQ multiplex PCR, and its TCRdb copy is limited to in-frame clones, with some not included. The table has about 22,000 clones, roughly 70% seen once. The study's findings and limits: Compared with monoreactive clones, crossreactive clones showed significantly weaker SARS-CoV-2 expansion. Pre-pandemic and post-infection samples never came from the same donor.

The CDR3 covers 16 residues. Deletions cut 0 bases from V and 4 bases from J, with 13 bases between. Germline loops: CDR1 SGDLS, CDR2 YYNGEE. The unexposed donors gave CD4+ T cells in 2011-2018, prior to COVID-19. After approximately 10 days of culture, CD4+ T cells were isolated. Unexposed-donor CD4+ T cells were probed with SARS-CoV-2 S/N and four cold-coronavirus spikes, cells permitting. Worth noting for this clone: As yet, its antigen is unknown.

The sample consisted of CD4+ T cells from PBMCs, cultured in vitro. The chain employs TRBV9 and TRBJ1-4, with D perhaps TRBD1 (6 bases). The TCR originated in a human donor in good health. The CDR3, as DNA: TGTGCCAGCAGCGTAGCTACAGGGATAGGTAATGAAAAACTGTTTTTT. Translating it yields CASSVATGIGNEKLFF.